These 20 T cell receptor beta chains were all obtained from the same sample, sequenced in a study of blood T cell repertoires in COVID-19. Clones were read by immunoSEQ multiplex PCR, and TCRdb kept only the in-frame ones, dropping some. The sample contains approximately 300,000 clones, more than 85% of which appear only once. Sequencing was performed on peripheral blood. Every receptor here comes from a man aged 35 to 55 with acute or convalescent COVID-19.

V gene TRBV5-1 combines with J gene TRBJ2-3; weak D call: TRBD2 (5 bases). V was trimmed by 2 bases and J by 4 bases, leaving 8 bases between them. Germline CDR1 reads SGHRS; CDR2 reads YFSETQ. This CDR3 is built from 13 residues. CDR3 coding DNA: TGCGCCAGCAGCTTACTCGGGGCAGATACGCAGTATTTT. Translating it yields CASSLLGADTQYF.

The chain couples TRBV14 to TRBJ1-3; D gene ambiguous. The ends were cut back, 1 base at V and 8 bases at J, with 12 bases in the middle. Germline V gives CDR1 SGHDN, CDR2 FVKESK. This CDR3 spans 14 amino acids. The CDR3 DNA sequence: TGTGCCAGCAGCCAAGGAGGGCTGGGTTACACCATATATTTT. Amino acid sequence: CASSQGGLGYTIYF.

This sequence joins TRBV30 and TRBJ1-4; 8 bases line up with TRBD1. Unmatched junction bases numbered 7, after V lost 4 bases and J lost 3 bases. CDR3 length: 15 amino acids. Germline V gene sequence: CDR1 GTSNPN, CDR2 SVGIG (reference sequence). CDR3 in amino acids: CAWMDRVKANEKLFF. The CDR3 DNA follows: TGTGCCTGGATGGACAGGGTGAAGGCTAATGAAAAACTGTTTTTT.

The chain joins TRBV7-9 to TRBJ1-2; a possible D gene is TRBD1 (6 bases). CDR3 length: 13 residues. V was trimmed by 2 bases and J by 7 bases, leaving 11 bases between them. The germline V gene encodes CDR1 SEHNR and CDR2 FQNEAQ (reference sequence). The CDR3 spells CASSLSGAPGYTF. The CDR3 DNA reads as TGTGCCAGCAGCTTATCAGGGGCCCCTGGCTACACCTTC. The full variable domain, in which reference TRBV7-9 and TRBJ1-2 provide the parts outside the CDR3, is DTGVSQNPRHKITKRGQNVTFRCDPISEHNRLYWYRQTLGQGPEFLTYFQNEAQLEKSRLLSDRFSAERPKGSFSTLEIQRTEQGDSAMYLCASSLSGAPGYTFGSGTRLTVV.

The chain carries TRBV2 and TRBJ2-7, with D perhaps TRBD1 (5 bases). Trimming removed 6 bases from V and 6 bases from J, with 9 bases in between. This CDR3 comprises 11 residues. Germline CDR1 SNHLY, CDR2 FYNNEI. The CDR3 loop reads CASRLQGEQYF. In DNA form, the CDR3 reads TGTGCCAGCAGGCTCCAGGGCGAGCAGTACTTC.

This chain connects TRBV12-3 or TRBV12-4 to TRBJ1-1; D ambiguous. CDR3 length: 12 residues. V lost 3 bases and J lost 5, with 7 bases in between. DNA of the CDR3: TGTGCCAGCAGTTTTTCGCGAACTGAAGCTTTCTTT. Amino acids: CASSFSRTEAFF.

The CDR3 here is CASSFGQAYTEAFF. DNA of the CDR3: TGTGCCAGCAGCTTCGGACAGGCCTACACTGAAGCTTTCTTT. The gene calls are TRBV7-2 and TRBJ1-1; 7 nucleotides agree with TRBD1. Germline V gene data show CDR1 as SGHTA and CDR2 as FQGNSA. This CDR3 contains 14 residues. Losses at the gene ends were 3 bases for V and 3 bases for J; bases not matched to a gene: 4.

The V and J genes are TRBV7-2 and TRBJ2-1; 9 bases match TRBD2. Trimming took 1 base from V and 6 from J; bases not matched to a gene: 10. The CDR3 sequence is 17 residues long. The germline CDR1 and CDR2 sequences are SGHTA and FQGNSA. The CDR3: CASSLVQAAGGGNEQFF. In nucleotides, the CDR3 is TGTGCCAGCAGCTTAGTCCAGGCTGCGGGGGGGGGCAATGAGCAGTTCTTC. Complete variable domain (other parts from reference TRBV7-2 and TRBJ2-1): GAGVSQSPSNKVTEKGKDVELRCDPISGHTALYWYRQSLGQGLEFLIYFQGNSAPDKSGLPSDRFSAERTGGSVSTLTIQRTQQEDSAVYLCASSLVQAAGGGNEQFFGPGTRLTVL.

V is TRBV12-5 and J is TRBJ1-1; no definite D call. The V gene lost 1 base and the J gene lost 3 bases, with 9 bases spanning the gap. CDR1 and CDR2 (germline): LGHNT, FRNRAP. The CDR3 loop spans 14 amino acids. CDR3 region: CASGLAYGDTEAFF. The CDR3, as DNA: TGTGCTAGTGGTTTGGCTTACGGGGACACTGAAGCTTTCTTT. Variable domain in full (rest from reference TRBV12-5 and TRBJ1-1): DARVTQTPRHKVTEMGQEVTMRCQPILGHNTVFWYRQTMMQGLELLAYFRNRAPLDDSGMPKDRFSAEMPDATLATLKIQPSEPRDSAVYFCASGLAYGDTEAFFGQGTRLTVV.

The V and J genes are TRBV5-1 and TRBJ1-3; 10 bases align to TRBD1. CDR1 is SGHRS, CDR2 YFSETQ, per germline. V was clipped by 4 bases and J by 0 bases; unmatched bases: 7. This CDR3 is built from 17 residues. CDR3 sequence reads: CASSIPGQGNSGNTIYF. In nucleotides, the CDR3 is TGCGCCAGCAGCATACCGGGACAGGGGAACTCTGGAAACACCATATATTTT. The whole variable domain, remainder taken from reference TRBV5-1 and TRBJ1-3, is KAGVTQTPRYLIKTRGQQVTLSCSPISGHRSVSWYQQTPGQGLQFLFEYFSETQRNKGNFPGRFSGRQFSNSRSEMNVSTLELGDSALYLCASSIPGQGNSGNTIYFGEGSWLTVV.

This clone was recorded only once. The gene calls are TRBV4-2 and TRBJ2-3; D is undetermined. Trimming cost V 4 bases and J 5 bases, with 10 bases left between them. This CDR3 comprises 13 residues. Germline CDR1 reads LGHNA; CDR2 reads YNFKEQ. CDR3 bases: TGTGCCAGCAGCCCCAGACGAGGAGATACGCAGTATTTT. It translates to CASSPRRGDTQYF.

This clone has only one observation. The chain has TRBV27 and TRBJ1-1; 8 positions match TRBD1. This CDR3 contains 14 residues. Trimming cost V 3 bases and J 7 bases; bases outside gene matches: 7. Germline V gene sequence: CDR1 MNHEY, CDR2 SMNVEV (reference sequence). In DNA form, the CDR3 reads TGTGCCAGCAGTTTGGACAGGGTCAAGGGTGAAGCTTTCTTT. This gives the protein CASSLDRVKGEAFF.

The CDR3, as DNA: TGTGCCTGGACCAGGGGAAAAGGTATAAAGGGTGAAGCTTTCTTT. Its protein product is CAWTRGKGIKGEAFF. The chain recombines TRBV30 with TRBJ1-1; tentatively, D is TRBD1 (6 bases). The CDR3 has 15 residues. Germline V gene lookup returns CDR1 GTSNPN and CDR2 SVGIG (reference sequence). The V end lost 4 bases, the J end lost 7 bases, and 22 bases lay between the germline ends.

V is TRBV25-1 and J is TRBJ2-2, with D perhaps matching TRBD2 (5 bases). Deletions cut 2 bases from V and 6 bases from J, with 19 bases between. Per germline, CDR1 MGHDK and CDR2 SYGVNS. The CDR3 is made up of 17 amino acids. CDR3: CASSEHPGGLNAGELFF. In DNA, the CDR3 is TGTGCCAGCAGTGAACATCCCGGCGGACTCAATGCCGGGGAGCTGTTTTTT.

The chain recombines TRBV5-6 with TRBJ2-3; 13 bases line up with TRBD2. The junction had 8 bases not matched to a gene; V was cut back by 3 bases and J by 4 bases. The germline V gene encodes CDR1 SGHDT and CDR2 YYEEEE. The CDR3 contains 17 residues. The CDR3 is CASSYGLAGEFADTQYF. CDR3 DNA: TGTGCCAGCAGCTACGGACTAGCGGGGGAATTCGCAGATACGCAGTATTTT.

In DNA form, the CDR3 reads TGTGCCAGCAGCTTGGGAACGGGTGAGCAGTTCTTC. Its translation: CASSLGTGEQFF. V and J are TRBV5-6 and TRBJ2-1; no firm D call. Germline CDR1 is SGHDT and CDR2 is YYEEEE. Trimming removed 0 bases at V and 9 bases at J, with 7 bases between. The CDR3 is 12 amino acids.

The chain links TRBV10-1 to TRBJ1-1, with D possibly TRBD1 on 5 matching bases. V was shortened by 4 bases and J by 1 base, with 7 bases between the two germline ends. Germline loops: CDR1 WNHNN, CDR2 SYGVQD (reference sequence). This CDR3 spans 13 amino acids. CDR3 DNA: TGCGCCAGCAGTGTTACAGGGAACACTGAAGCTTTCTTT. Translation: CASSVTGNTEAFF.

The table lists this clone with a count of one. One junction end does not reproduce the germline sequence, and a read error may be involved. The same CDR3 can be traced to other DNA sequences in this sample. The chain joins TRBV11-2 to TRBJ1-1, with no clear D. Germline CDR1 reads SGHAT; CDR2 reads FQNNGV. This CDR3 contains 15 residues. CDR3 loop: CASSSLTGNEAEAFF. The CDR3 DNA is TGTGCCAGCAGCTCTCTGACCGGGAATGAGGCGGAAGCCTTCTTT.

The genes are TRBV19 and TRBJ1-1; TRBD1 aligns across 9 bases. The germline V gene has CDR1 LNHDA and CDR2 SQIVND (reference sequence). V shed 6 bases and J 0 bases; nucleotides not matched to a gene: 5. CDR3 length: 15 residues. CDR3 sequence (DNA): TGTGCCAGTAGCCTACAGGGGGCTGTGAACACTGAAGCTTTCTTT. Amino acids: CASSLQGAVNTEAFF.

The chain uses TRBV19 and TRBJ2-1; D might be TRBD1 (5 bases). V lost 0 bases and J lost 4, with 10 bases in between. The CDR3 totals 15 residues. Germline CDR1 is LNHDA and CDR2 is SQIVND (reference sequence). The CDR3 sequence is CASSIEWGRYNEQFF. CDR3 bases: TGTGCCAGTAGTATAGAATGGGGCCGATACAATGAGCAGTTCTTC.